This T cell receptor beta chain was identified during a study of CD8 T cells in ankylosing spondylitis. One entry per CDR3 protein, called by TCRdb with MiXCR from the 5' RACE reads. The sample lists about 160,000 distinct CDR3 sequences, just over 9.5% seen once, with around 16% in the top ten. Findings and caveats of the study: Ankylosing spondylitis blood seemed to carry a telltale TCR beta motif made of several highly homologous variants.

This clonotype was seen a handful of times. The antigen is undetermined. After removal of 5 bases from V and 2 bases from J, the junction contained 5 bases not matched to a gene. The germline V gene encodes CDR1 MNHEY and CDR2 SMNVEV (reference sequence). CDR3 length: 14 residues. This chain joins TRBV27 and TRBJ1-1; 7 bases match TRBD1. The sequence was collected from a female donor with ankylosing spondylitis or in good health (not recorded which). Sample: blood, either unsorted or a sorted T cell fraction (not recorded which). Here the CDR3 DNA reads TGTGCCAGCAGTCCGGGGACAGACAACACTGAAGCTTTCTTT. It is translated as CASSPGTDNTEAFF.